Each of the 23 T cell receptor beta chains below was sequenced from the same sample in a study of early T cells in non-severe SARS-CoV-2 infection. MiXCR was run by TCRdb on the 5' RACE reads, yielding one entry per CDR3 protein. The profile covers 60,000 to 75,000 distinct CDR3 sequences, with 4.6% appearing a single time and approximately 3.6% taken by the ten largest. The specimen comprised whole blood, sampled at baseline. These receptor sequences come from an adult who was a healthcare worker with PCR-confirmed SARS-CoV-2 infection or an uninfected control (not recorded which). The donor label of this sample is uncertain.

This clonotype was seen ten or more times. V usage is TRBV10-3 and J usage is TRBJ2-7, with TRBD1 matching over 8 bases. CDR1 is ENHRY and CDR2 is SYGVKD in the germline V gene. V dropped 5 bases and J dropped 3; count of bases not matched to a gene: 6. CDR3 length equals 14 residues. The CDR3 region is CAISPSGGLYEQYF. The CDR3, as DNA: TGTGCCATCAGTCCGTCAGGGGGCCTCTACGAGCAGTACTTC.

This clonotype was seen more than once but under ten times. This chain joins TRBV6-5 and TRBJ1-2; no clear D. V was clipped by 5 bases and J by 4 bases, with 14 bases between them. The CDR3 extends over 14 amino acids. Germline V lookup: CDR1 MNHEY, CDR2 SVGAGI. The CDR3 DNA sequence: TGTGCCAGCAGTCTCAACGACGGATCCTATGGCTACACCTTC. Amino acids: CASSLNDGSYGYTF.

This clonotype was recorded a few times. This chain joins TRBV28 and TRBJ1-1; D may be TRBD1 (6 bases). The germline gives CDR1 MDHEN, CDR2 SYDVKM. Between the trimmed V and J ends, which lost 5 bases and 1 base, there was a span of 14 bases. This CDR3 comprises 15 residues. CDR3 region: CASSLPTQGNTEAFF. CDR3 DNA: TGTGCCAGCAGTCTACCAACACAGGGGAACACTGAAGCTTTCTTT.

This clonotype was detected many times. The rearrangement uses TRBV6-2 or TRBV6-3 and TRBJ2-1; tentative D call: TRBD2 (6 bases). The germline gives CDR1 MNHEY, CDR2 SVGEGT. With 0 bases removed from V and 0 bases from J, the gap between germline ends came to 18 bases. There are 19 residues in the CDR3. The CDR3: CASSYSSEARGSSYNEQFF. In DNA, the CDR3 is TGTGCCAGCAGTTACTCGAGTGAGGCGCGGGGATCCTCCTACAATGAGCAGTTCTTC.

The V call is TRBV7-9, the J call TRBJ2-1; a weak D match, TRBD2 (6 bases). The CDR3 has 13 amino acids. Trimming stripped 4 bases from V and 6 bases from J, with 10 bases between. The germline CDR1 and CDR2 sequences are SEHNR and FQNEAQ (reference sequence). The CDR3 coding sequence is TGTGCCAGCAGCTCCGGGACTTCCAATGAGCAGTTCTTC. Translation gives CASSSGTSNEQFF.

This clonotype has ten or more counts. The V and J genes are TRBV6-6 and TRBJ2-1, with unresolved D. This CDR3 comprises 13 residues. Germline V gene lookup returns CDR1 MNHNY and CDR2 SVGAGI (reference sequence). V was trimmed by 8 bases and J by 5 bases, leaving 13 bases between them. DNA for the CDR3: TGTGCCAGCGTAGCCAGGCCAAACAATGAGCAGTTCTTC. Translated, it gives CASVARPNNEQFF.

The chain links TRBV7-2 to TRBJ2-1, with D maybe TRBD2 (7 bases). Trimming left V 5 bases short and J 7 bases short, with 18 bases between. Germline V lookup: CDR1 SGHTA, CDR2 FQGNSA. The CDR3 consists of 15 residues. CDR3 in DNA: TGTGCCAGCAGCATACAGGGAGGGGGGGTTAATGAGCAGTTCTTC. Translated, it gives CASSIQGGGVNEQFF.

At least ten counts were recorded for this clonotype. The rearrangement uses TRBV11-2 and TRBJ1-5; D possibly corresponds to TRBD1 (5 bases). Between the trimmed V and J ends, which lost 0 bases and 5 bases, there was a span of 8 bases. CDR3 length equals 14 residues. Germline V CDR1 and CDR2: SGHAT, FQNNGV. As DNA, the CDR3 is TGTGCCAGCAGCTTAGAGGGGCGGGATCAGCCCCAGCATTTT. Translation gives CASSLEGRDQPQHF. The variable domain in full, completed from reference TRBV11-2 and TRBJ1-5, reads EAGVAQSPRYKIIEKRQSVAFWCNPISGHATLYWYQQILGQGPKLLIQFQNNGVVDDSQLPKDRFSAERLKGVDSTLKIQPAKLEDSAVYLCASSLEGRDQPQHFGDGTRLSIL.

The chain uses TRBV28 and TRBJ2-1; 9 bases map to TRBD1. V gave up 6 bases and J gave up 8 bases; unmatched junction bases: 11. The CDR3 runs to 15 residues. The germline V gene has CDR1 MDHEN and CDR2 SYDVKM. Here the CDR3 reads CASRNTGQGKDEQFF. For the CDR3, the DNA is TGTGCCAGCAGAAATACGGGACAGGGCAAAGATGAGCAGTTCTTC.

J is TRBJ1-4 and V is TRBV20-1; D remains unclear. CDR1 is DFQATT and CDR2 is SNEGSKA in the germline V gene (reference sequence). V was clipped by 5 bases and J by 2 bases, with 9 bases between them. The CDR3 loop spans 13 amino acids. The CDR3 DNA is TGCAGTGCTTCCCGGGCCACTAATGAAAAACTGTTTTTT. It codes for CSASRATNEKLFF.

V usage is TRBV5-5 and J usage is TRBJ1-5; 8 bases line up with TRBD1. This CDR3 comprises 15 residues. V lost 4 bases and J lost 6; bases outside the gene matches: 9. In germline, CDR1 is SGHKS, CDR2 YYEKEE (reference sequence). The CDR3 spells CASSLTGVLSQPQHF. The CDR3 DNA reads TGTGCCAGCAGCCTGACAGGGGTCCTCAGTCAGCCCCAGCATTTT.

The sample holds many counts of this clonotype. The chain couples TRBV5-5 to TRBJ2-7, with TRBD2 matching 8 bases. Germline loops: CDR1 SGHKS, CDR2 YYEKEE (reference sequence). Trimming at V came to 0 bases and at J to 2 bases, leaving 7 bases not matched to a gene. The CDR3 length is 16 residues. The CDR3 protein is CASSLASGGYTYEQYF. In nucleotides, the CDR3 is TGTGCCAGCAGCTTGGCAAGCGGGGGCTATACCTACGAGCAGTACTTC.

Many counts were recorded for this clonotype. J is TRBJ1-5 and V is TRBV5-1; D is unclear. The CDR3 loop spans 14 amino acids. CDR1 and CDR2 from the germline V gene are SGHRS and YFSETQ. V lost 4 bases, J lost 4 bases, and 12 bases lay in between. The chain's CDR3 is CASSAGSLNQPQHF. The CDR3 DNA reads as TGCGCCAGCAGCGCCGGGTCCCTAAATCAGCCCCAGCATTTT.

This clonotype was counted only a few times. The chain is built from TRBV5-1 and TRBJ1-1; D is unclear. The CDR3 contains 13 residues. Germline values: CDR1 SGHRS, CDR2 YFSETQ. V was shortened by 0 bases and J by 4 bases, with 7 bases between the two germline ends. The CDR3 nucleotides are TGCGCCAGCAGCTTGGCGCTGGCCACTGAAGCTTTCTTT. Protein product: CASSLALATEAFF.

This clonotype has more than one count but fewer than ten. The chain joins TRBV7-9 to TRBJ2-3, with D perhaps TRBD2 (5 bases). Looked up from germline, CDR1 is SEHNR and CDR2 is FQNEAQ (reference sequence). Trimming cost V 5 bases and J 1 base, with 13 bases left between them. CDR3 length equals 15 residues. The CDR3 DNA reads as TGTGCCAGCAGCCTCAACACAGCGGGCACAGATACGCAGTATTTT. Its translation: CASSLNTAGTDTQYF.

This clonotype was detected many times. The chain links TRBV29-1 to TRBJ1-3; D is unclear. V was cut by 4 bases and J by 2 bases, with 6 bases left in between. The CDR3 has 12 residues. Per the germline V gene, CDR1 is SQVTM and CDR2 is ANQGSEA. CDR3 bases: TGCAGCGTTGGTGCCGCTGGAAACACCATATATTTT. Translating gives CSVGAAGNTIYF. Full variable domain (outside the CDR3, taken from reference TRBV29-1 and TRBJ1-3): SAVISQKPSRDICQRGTSLTIQCQVDSQVTMMFWYRQQPGQSLTLIATANQGSEATYESGFVIDKFPISRPNLTFSTLTVSNMSPEDSSIYLCSVGAAGNTIYFGEGSWLTVV.

This clonotype appeared many times. One end of the junction does not line up with germline, which may come from a read error. The chain has TRBV7-7 and TRBJ2-2; 7 bases agree with TRBD2. The CDR3 totals 16 residues. Germline V CDR1 and CDR2: SSHAT, FNYEAQ (reference sequence). The CDR3 DNA is TGTGCTAGCAGCCAAGCTAGCGGACCGAACACCGGGGAGCTGTTTTTT. It yields the protein CASSQASGPNTGELFF.

This clonotype has a count of ten or more. The V call is TRBV12-3 or TRBV12-4, the J call TRBJ2-3; 8 bases line up with TRBD2. The CDR3 loop spans 13 amino acids. J gave up 8 bases and V 5 bases, and 6 bases lay outside the gene matches. CDR3 region: CASSPGTRGTQYF. DNA for the CDR3: TGTGCCAGCAGTCCCGGGACTAGAGGTACGCAGTATTTT.

This rearrangement joins TRBV18 to TRBJ2-5; 7 bases fit TRBD1. The V segment lost 4 bases and the J segment 0 bases; nucleotides outside the gene matches: 8. Per the germline V gene, CDR1 is KGHSH and CDR2 is LQKENI. The CDR3 loop spans 16 amino acids. CDR3 in amino acids: CASSLLTGTYQETQYF. As DNA, the CDR3 is TGTGCCAGCTCACTTCTGACAGGGACGTACCAAGAGACCCAGTACTTC.

Many counts were recorded for this clonotype. The V and J genes are TRBV6-4 and TRBJ2-1, with D uncertain. This CDR3 is built from 14 residues. Germline V gene sequence: CDR1 MRHNA, CDR2 SNTAGT. Trimming stripped 2 bases from V and 7 bases from J, with 12 bases between. DNA for the CDR3: TGTGCCAGCAGTGACGATGAGGCAGCTAATGAGCAGTTCTTC. Translating it yields CASSDDEAANEQFF.

Of note for this clonotype: One junction end does not reproduce the germline sequence, and a read error may be involved. The rearrangement links TRBV2 to TRBJ2-1, with 9 bases that match TRBD2. This CDR3 is built from 13 residues. From germline, CDR1 is SNHLY and CDR2 FYNNEI. The CDR3 is CTSSQRGDNEQFF. CDR3 coding DNA: TGTACCAGCAGTCAGCGGGGGGACAATGAGCAGTTCTTC. Full variable domain (outside the CDR3, taken from reference TRBV2 and TRBJ2-1): EPEVTQTPSHQVTQMGQEVILRCVPISNHLYFYWYRQILGQKVEFLVSFYNNEISEKSEIFDDQFSVERPDGSNFTLKIRSTKLEDSAMYFCTSSQRGDNEQFFGPGTRLTVL.

This clonotype was observed at least ten times. V usage is TRBV7-6 and J usage is TRBJ1-4; weak D call: TRBD1 (5 bases). This CDR3 has 14 amino acids. Trimming removed 3 bases from V and 5 bases from J, with 10 bases in between. Looked up from germline, CDR1 is SGHVS and CDR2 is FNYEAQ. In DNA, the CDR3 is TGTGCCAGCAGCTTCTCCGGGACGAATGAAAAACTGTTTTTT. It codes for CASSFSGTNEKLFF. Based on the CDR3 plus reference TRBV7-6 and TRBJ1-4, the full variable domain is GAGVSQSPRYKVTKRGQDVALRCDPISGHVSLYWYRQALGQGPEFLTYFNYEAQQDKSGLPNDRFSAERPEGSISTLTIQRTEQRDSAMYRCASSFSGTNEKLFFGSGTQLSVL.

This clonotype has ten or more counts. This sequence joins TRBV10-3 and TRBJ1-1; D call uncertain. The CDR3 totals 12 residues. Trimming took 3 bases from V and 1 from J, leaving 3 bases between them. Germline V gene lookup returns CDR1 ENHRY and CDR2 SYGVKD. The CDR3 DNA is TGTGCCATCAGTGACAGGAACACTGAAGCTTTCTTT. Its protein is CAISDRNTEAFF.